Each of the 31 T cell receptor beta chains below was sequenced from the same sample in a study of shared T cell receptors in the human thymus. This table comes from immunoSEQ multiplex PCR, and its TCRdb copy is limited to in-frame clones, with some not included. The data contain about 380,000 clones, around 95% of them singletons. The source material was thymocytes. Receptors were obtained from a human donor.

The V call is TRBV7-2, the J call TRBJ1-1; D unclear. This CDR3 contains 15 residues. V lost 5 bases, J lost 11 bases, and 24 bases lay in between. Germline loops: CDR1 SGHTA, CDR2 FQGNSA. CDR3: CASSPSGYRVTAAFF. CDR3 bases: TGTGCCAGCAGCCCCTCCGGGTATCGGGTCACTGCGGCTTTCTTT.

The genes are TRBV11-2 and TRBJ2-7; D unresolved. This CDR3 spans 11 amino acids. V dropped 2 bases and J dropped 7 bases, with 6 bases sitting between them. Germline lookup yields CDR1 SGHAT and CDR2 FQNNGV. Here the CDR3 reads CASSLPREQYF. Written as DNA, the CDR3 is TGTGCCAGCAGCTTACCACGAGAGCAGTACTTC.

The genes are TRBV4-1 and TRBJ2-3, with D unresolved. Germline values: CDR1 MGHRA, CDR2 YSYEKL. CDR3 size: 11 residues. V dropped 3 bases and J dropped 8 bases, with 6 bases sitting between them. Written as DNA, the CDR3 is TGCGCCAGCAGCCACCCCGGTACGCAGTATTTT. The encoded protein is CASSHPGTQYF.

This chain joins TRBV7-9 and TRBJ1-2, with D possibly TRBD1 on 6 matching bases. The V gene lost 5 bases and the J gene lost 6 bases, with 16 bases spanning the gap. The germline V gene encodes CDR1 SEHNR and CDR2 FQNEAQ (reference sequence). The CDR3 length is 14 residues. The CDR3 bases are TGTGCCAGCAGCACCCCCGGGACACCGAATGGCTACACCTTC. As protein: CASSTPGTPNGYTF.

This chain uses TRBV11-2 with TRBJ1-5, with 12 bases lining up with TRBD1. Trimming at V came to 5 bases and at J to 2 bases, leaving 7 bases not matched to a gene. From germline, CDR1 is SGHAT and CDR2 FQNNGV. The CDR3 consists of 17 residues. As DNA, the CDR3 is TGTGCCAGCAGCAGGGACAGGGGGCAAAAGGGCAATCAGCCCCAGCATTTT. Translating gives CASSRDRGQKGNQPQHF. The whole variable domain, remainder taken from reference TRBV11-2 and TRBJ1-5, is EAGVAQSPRYKIIEKRQSVAFWCNPISGHATLYWYQQILGQGPKLLIQFQNNGVVDDSQLPKDRFSAERLKGVDSTLKIQPAKLEDSAVYLCASSRDRGQKGNQPQHFGDGTRLSIL.

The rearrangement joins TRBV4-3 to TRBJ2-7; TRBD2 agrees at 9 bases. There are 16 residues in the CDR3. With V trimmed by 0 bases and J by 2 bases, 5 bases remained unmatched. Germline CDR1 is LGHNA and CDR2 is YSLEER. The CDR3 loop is CASSQDRLAGTYEQYF. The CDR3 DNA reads TGCGCCAGCAGCCAAGACCGGCTAGCGGGGACCTACGAGCAGTACTTC.

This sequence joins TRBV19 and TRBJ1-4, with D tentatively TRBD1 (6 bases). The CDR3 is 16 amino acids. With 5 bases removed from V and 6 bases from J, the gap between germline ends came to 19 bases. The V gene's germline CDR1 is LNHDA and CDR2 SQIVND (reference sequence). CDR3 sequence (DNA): TGTGCCAGTAGTCCACCCTGGCAGGGGAGCGATGAAAAACTGTTTTTT. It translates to CASSPPWQGSDEKLFF.

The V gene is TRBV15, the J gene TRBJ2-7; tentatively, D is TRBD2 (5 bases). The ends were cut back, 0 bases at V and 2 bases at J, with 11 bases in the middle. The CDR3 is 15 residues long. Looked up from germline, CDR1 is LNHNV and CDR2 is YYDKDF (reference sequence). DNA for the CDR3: TGTGCCACCAGCAGAGATATGGAGGTGGCCTACGAGCAGTACTTC. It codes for CATSRDMEVAYEQYF.

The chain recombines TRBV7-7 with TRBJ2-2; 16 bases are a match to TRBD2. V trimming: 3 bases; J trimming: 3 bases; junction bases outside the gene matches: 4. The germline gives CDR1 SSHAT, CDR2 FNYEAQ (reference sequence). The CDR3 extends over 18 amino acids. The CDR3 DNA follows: TGTGCCAGCAGCTTGGGGACTAGCGGGAGGGGTGACACCGGGGAGCTGTTTTTT. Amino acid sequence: CASSLGTSGRGDTGELFF.

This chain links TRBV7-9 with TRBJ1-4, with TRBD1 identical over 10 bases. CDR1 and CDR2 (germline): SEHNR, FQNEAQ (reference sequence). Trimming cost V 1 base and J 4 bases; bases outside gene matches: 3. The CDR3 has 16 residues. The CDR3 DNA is TGTGCCAGCAGCTTAGTGGGGACAGGGGATAATGAAAAACTGTTTTTT. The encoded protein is CASSLVGTGDNEKLFF.

This chain's CDR3 is CASSLNRVQNTEAFF. The CDR3 region has the DNA TGTGCCAGCAGCCTGAACAGGGTTCAGAACACTGAAGCTTTCTTT. The chain recombines TRBV5-8 with TRBJ1-1, with D perhaps TRBD1 (6 bases). Looked up from germline, CDR1 is SGHTS and CDR2 is YDEGEE. The CDR3 is made up of 15 amino acids. Trimming stripped 4 bases from V and 1 base from J, with 14 bases between.

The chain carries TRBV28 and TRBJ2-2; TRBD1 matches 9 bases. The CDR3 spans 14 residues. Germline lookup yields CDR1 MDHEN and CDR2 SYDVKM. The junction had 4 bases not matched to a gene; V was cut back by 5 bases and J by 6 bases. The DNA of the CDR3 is TGTGCCAGCAGTCCGGGACAGGGATCCGGGGAGCTGTTTTTT. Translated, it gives CASSPGQGSGELFF.

CDR3 DNA: TGTGCCAGCAGCGTACTAGCGGGAGCCAGGAATGAGCAGTTCTTC. Its translation: CASSVLAGARNEQFF. This chain uses TRBV9 with TRBJ2-1, with 10 bases fitting TRBD2. Germline V CDR1 and CDR2: SGDLS, YYNGEE. Germline trimming cut 1 base from V and 7 bases from J; bases unmatched to any gene: 5. CDR3 length: 15 residues.

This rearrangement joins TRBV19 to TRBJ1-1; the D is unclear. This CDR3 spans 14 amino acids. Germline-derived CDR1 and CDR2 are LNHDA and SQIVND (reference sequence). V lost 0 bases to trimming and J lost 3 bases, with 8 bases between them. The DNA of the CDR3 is TGTGCCAGTAGTATAGATAGAGCACACACTGAAGCTTTCTTT. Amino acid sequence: CASSIDRAHTEAFF.

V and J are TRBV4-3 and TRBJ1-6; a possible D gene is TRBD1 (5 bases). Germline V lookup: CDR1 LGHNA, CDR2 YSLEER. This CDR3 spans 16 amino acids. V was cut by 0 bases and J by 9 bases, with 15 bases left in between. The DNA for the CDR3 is TGCGCCAGCAGCCAAGACCGCGAGGGGCAGATTTCACCCCTCCACTTT. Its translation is CASSQDREGQISPLHF.

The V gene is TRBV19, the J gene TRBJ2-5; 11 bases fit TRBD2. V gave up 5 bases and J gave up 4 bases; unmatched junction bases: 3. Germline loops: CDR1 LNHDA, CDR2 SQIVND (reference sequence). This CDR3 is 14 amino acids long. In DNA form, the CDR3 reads TGTGCCAGTAGTTCCGGACTAGCGGGAGAGACCCAGTACTTC. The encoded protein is CASSSGLAGETQYF. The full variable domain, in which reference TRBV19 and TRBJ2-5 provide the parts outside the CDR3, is DGGITQSPKYLFRKEGQNVTLSCEQNLNHDAMYWYRQDPGQGLRLIYYSQIVNDFQKGDIAEGYSVSREKKESFPLTVTSAQKNPTAFYLCASSSGLAGETQYFGPGTRLLVL.

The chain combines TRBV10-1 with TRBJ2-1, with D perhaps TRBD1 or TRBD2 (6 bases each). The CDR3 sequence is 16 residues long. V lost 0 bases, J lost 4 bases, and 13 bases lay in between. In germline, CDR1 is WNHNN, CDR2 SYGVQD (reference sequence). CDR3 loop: CASSESAGGVYNEQFF. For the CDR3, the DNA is TGCGCCAGCAGTGAGTCTGCCGGGGGCGTATACAATGAGCAGTTCTTC.

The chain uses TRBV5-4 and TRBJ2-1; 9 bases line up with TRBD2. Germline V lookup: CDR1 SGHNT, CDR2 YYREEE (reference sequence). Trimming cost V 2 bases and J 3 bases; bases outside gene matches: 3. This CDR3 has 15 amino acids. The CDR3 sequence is CASSLSGRRYNEQFF. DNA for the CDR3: TGTGCCAGCAGCTTAAGCGGGAGGCGCTACAATGAGCAGTTCTTC.

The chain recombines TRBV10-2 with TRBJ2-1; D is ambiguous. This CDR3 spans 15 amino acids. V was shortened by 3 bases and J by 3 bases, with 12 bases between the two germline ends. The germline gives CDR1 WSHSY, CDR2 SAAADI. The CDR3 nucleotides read TGCGCCAGCAGTGACCCAGCGCGACTCTACAATGAGCAGTTCTTC. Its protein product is CASSDPARLYNEQFF.

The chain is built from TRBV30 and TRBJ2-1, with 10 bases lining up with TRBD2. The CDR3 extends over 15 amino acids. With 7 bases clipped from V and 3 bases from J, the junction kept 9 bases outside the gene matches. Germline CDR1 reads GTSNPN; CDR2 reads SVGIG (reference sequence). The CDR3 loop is CALTLAGVDYNEQFF. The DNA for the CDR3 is TGTGCCTTAACGCTAGCGGGAGTGGACTACAATGAGCAGTTCTTC.

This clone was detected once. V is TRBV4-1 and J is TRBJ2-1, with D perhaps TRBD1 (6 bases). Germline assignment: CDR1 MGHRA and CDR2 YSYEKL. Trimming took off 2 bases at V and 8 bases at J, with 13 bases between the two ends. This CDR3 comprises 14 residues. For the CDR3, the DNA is TGCGCCAGCAGCCAACCGCACGAGGGGGATGAGCAGTTCTTC. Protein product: CASSQPHEGDEQFF.

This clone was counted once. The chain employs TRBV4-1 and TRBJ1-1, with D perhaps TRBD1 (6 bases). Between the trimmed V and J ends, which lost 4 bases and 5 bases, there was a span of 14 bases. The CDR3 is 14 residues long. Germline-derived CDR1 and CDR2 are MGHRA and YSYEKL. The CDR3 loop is CASSRAGEETEAFF. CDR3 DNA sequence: TGCGCCAGCAGCCGTGCAGGGGAGGAGACTGAAGCTTTCTTT.

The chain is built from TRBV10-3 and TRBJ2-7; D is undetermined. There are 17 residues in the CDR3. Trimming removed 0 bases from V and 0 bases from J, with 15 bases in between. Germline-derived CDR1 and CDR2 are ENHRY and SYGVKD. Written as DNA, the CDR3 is TGTGCCATCAGTGAGTCGGGTTTTGCAGTGGGCTCCTACGAGCAGTACTTC. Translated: CAISESGFAVGSYEQYF.

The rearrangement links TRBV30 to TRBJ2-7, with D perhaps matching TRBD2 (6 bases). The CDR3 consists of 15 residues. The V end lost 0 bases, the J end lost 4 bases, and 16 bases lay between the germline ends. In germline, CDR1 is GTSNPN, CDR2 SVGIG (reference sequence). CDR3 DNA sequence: TGTGCCTGGAGTGTAACTAAGGGGACTGATTACGAGCAGTACTTC. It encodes CAWSVTKGTDYEQYF.

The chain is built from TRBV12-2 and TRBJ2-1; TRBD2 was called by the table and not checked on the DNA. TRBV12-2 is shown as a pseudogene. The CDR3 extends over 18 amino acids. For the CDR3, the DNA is TGTGCAAGTCGCTTAGCCCCGATAGGGACTAGCGGGAGCAATGAGCAGTTCTTC. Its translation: CASRLAPIGTSGSNEQFF.

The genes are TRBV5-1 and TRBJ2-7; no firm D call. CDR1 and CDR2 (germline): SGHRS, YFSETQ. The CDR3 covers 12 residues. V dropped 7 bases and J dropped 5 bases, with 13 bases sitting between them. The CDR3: CASRLRANEQYF. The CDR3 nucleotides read TGCGCCAGCCGCCTTCGGGCGAACGAGCAGTACTTC. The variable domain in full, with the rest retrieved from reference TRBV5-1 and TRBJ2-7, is KAGVTQTPRYLIKTRGQQVTLSCSPISGHRSVSWYQQTPGQGLQFLFEYFSETQRNKGNFPGRFSGRQFSNSRSEMNVSTLELGDSALYLCASRLRANEQYFGPGTRLTVT.

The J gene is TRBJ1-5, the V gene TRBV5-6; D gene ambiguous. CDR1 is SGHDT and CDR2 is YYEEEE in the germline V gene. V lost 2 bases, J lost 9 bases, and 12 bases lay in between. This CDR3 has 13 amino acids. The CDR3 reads CASSFAPTGPQHF. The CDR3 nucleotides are TGTGCCAGCAGCTTTGCCCCAACGGGGCCCCAGCATTTT. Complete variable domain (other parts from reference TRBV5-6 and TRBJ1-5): DAGVTQSPTHLIKTRGQQVTLRCSPKSGHDTVSWYQQALGQGPQFIFQYYEEEERQRGNFPDRFSGHQFPNYSSELNVNALLLGDSALYLCASSFAPTGPQHFGDGTRLSIL.

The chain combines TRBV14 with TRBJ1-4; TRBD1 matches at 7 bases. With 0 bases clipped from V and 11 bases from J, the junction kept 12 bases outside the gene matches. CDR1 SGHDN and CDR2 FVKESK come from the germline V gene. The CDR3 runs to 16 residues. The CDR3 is CASSQEFETQGEKLFF. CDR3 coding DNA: TGTGCCAGCAGCCAAGAATTTGAGACTCAGGGGGAGAAACTGTTTTTT.

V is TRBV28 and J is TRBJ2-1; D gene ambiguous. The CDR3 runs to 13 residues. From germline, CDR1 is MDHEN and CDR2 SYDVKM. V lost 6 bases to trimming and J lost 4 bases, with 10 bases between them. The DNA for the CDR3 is TGTGCCAGCAGCTGGACCGCTTACAATGAGCAGTTCTTC. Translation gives CASSWTAYNEQFF.

The CDR3 nucleotides are TGTGCCAGCAGCCAGGTACGTAAAAGGGAACCCAATCAGCCCCAGCATTTT. It codes for CASSQVRKREPNQPQHF. This chain joins TRBV14 and TRBJ1-5, with D unresolved. The V end lost 3 bases, the J end lost 3 bases, and 18 bases lay between the germline ends. CDR3 length: 17 residues. Germline CDR1 and CDR2: SGHDN and FVKESK.

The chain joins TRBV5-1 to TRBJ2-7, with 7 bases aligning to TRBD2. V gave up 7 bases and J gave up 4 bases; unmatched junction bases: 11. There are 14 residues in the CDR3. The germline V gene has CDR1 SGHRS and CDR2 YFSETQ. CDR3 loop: CASSRTSSNYEQYF. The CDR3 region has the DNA TGCGCCAGCTCCCGGACTAGTTCTAATTACGAGCAGTACTTC.